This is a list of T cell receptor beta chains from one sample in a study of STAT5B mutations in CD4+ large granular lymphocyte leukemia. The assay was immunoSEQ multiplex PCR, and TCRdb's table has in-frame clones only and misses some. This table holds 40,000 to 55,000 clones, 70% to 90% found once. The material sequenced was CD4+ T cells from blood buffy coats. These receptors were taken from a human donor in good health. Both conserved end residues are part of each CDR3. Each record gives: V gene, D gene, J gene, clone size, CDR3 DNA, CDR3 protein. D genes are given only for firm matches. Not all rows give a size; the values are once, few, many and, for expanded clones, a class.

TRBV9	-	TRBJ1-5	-	TGTGCCAGCAGCGTAGAGGGCCAGGGTGGCAATCAGCCCCAGCATTTT	CASSVEGQGGNQPQHF
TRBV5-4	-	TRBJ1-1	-	TGTGCCAGCAGCTTCAATACAGGCGGGGGCACTGAAGCTTTCTTT	CASSFNTGGGTEAFF
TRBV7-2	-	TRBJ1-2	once	TGTGCCAGCAGCCAAGACCCAGGGTATTATGGCTACACCTTC	CASSQDPGYYGYTF
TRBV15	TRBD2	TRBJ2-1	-	TGTGCCACCAGCAGTATCCCGACTAGCGCGAGTATCAATGAGCAGTTCTTC	CATSSIPTSASINEQFF
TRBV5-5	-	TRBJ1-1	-	TGTGCCAGCAGCCACTTGACAGAGAACACTGAAGCTTTCTTT	CASSHLTENTEAFF
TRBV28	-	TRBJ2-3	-	TGTGCCGCCAAAACCCCGCCCACAGATACGCAGTATTTT	CAAKTPPTDTQYF
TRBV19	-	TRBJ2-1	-	TGTGCCAGTAGGAGAGCAGGGTTCTCCTACAATGAGCAGTTCTTC	CASRRAGFSYNEQFF
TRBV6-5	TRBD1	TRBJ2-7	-	TGTGCCAGCAGTTCCGCGACAGGGAATGGGGAGTACTTC	CASSSATGNGEYF
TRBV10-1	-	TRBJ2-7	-	TGCGCCAGCCCGGAGGAGAGACGAAGGCACGAGCAGTACTTC	CASPEERRRHEQYF
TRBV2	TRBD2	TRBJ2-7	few	TGTGCCAGCAGTGGGACTAGCGTCCTATACGAGCAGTACTTC	CASSGTSVLYEQYF
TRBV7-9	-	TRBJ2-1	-	TGTGCCAGCAGCCCGGCTAGCGCGAGCTCCTACAATGAGCAGTTCTTC	CASSPASASSYNEQFF
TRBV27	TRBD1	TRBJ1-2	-	TGTGCCAGCGGACAGGGCTATGGCTACACCTTC	CASGQGYGYTF
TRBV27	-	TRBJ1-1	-	TGTGCCAGCAGTTTTTCGCTTAGGAACACTGAAGCTTTCTTT	CASSFSLRNTEAFF
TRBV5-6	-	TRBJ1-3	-	TGTGCCAGCAGCTTGTCGGCCGGGGCTGGAAACACCATATATTTT	CASSLSAGAGNTIYF
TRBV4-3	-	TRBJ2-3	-	TGCGCCAGCAGCCAAGAGAGAGGGACAGATACGCAGTATTTT	CASSQERGTDTQYF
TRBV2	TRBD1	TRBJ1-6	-	TGTGCCAGCGGCAGGGGGCCCTATAATTCACCCCTCCACTTT	CASGRGPYNSPLHF
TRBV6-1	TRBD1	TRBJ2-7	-	TGTGCCAGCAGTGAAGGGGCAGGGGGAATGTACGAGCAGTACTTC	CASSEGAGGMYEQYF
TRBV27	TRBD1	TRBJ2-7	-	TGTGCCAGCAGCGCCGACAGGGTCGGCGAGCAGTACTTC	CASSADRVGEQYF
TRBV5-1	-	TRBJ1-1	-	TGCGCCAGCAGCTTGGAGACGATGAACACTGAAGCTTTCTTT	CASSLETMNTEAFF
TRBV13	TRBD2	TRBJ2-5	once	TGTGCCAGCAGCGTCCAGGGCGGGGGGGCCCAGTACTTC	CASSVQGGGAQYF
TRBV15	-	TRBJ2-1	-	TGTGCCACCAGCAGAGATAATCAACTTTACAATGAGCAGTTCTTC	CATSRDNQLYNEQFF
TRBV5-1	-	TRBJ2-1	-	TGCGCCAGCTGCTACACCCAGGCCTCCTACAATGAGCAGTTCTTC	CASCYTQASYNEQFF
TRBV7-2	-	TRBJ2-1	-	TGTGCCAGCAGCTTAGTGGCTGGACTTGACAATGAGCAGTTCTTC	CASSLVAGLDNEQFF
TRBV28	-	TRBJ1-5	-	TGTGCCAGCAGTTTAAGAGGCAGGGGTGGGCGTCAGCCCCAGCATTTT	CASSLRGRGGRQPQHF
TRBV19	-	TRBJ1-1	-	TGTGCCAGTAGTATTGTCCCGAACACTGAAGCTTTCTTT	CASSIVPNTEAFF
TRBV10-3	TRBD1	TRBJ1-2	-	TGTGCCATCAGTGGACAGGGTATAGGTAACTATGGCTACACCTTC	CAISGQGIGNYGYTF
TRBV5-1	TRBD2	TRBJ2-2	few	TGCGCCAGCACCCAATCCGCGGGACTAACCGGGGAGCTGTTTTTT	CASTQSAGLTGELFF
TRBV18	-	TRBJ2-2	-	TGTGCCAGCTCACGAGGCCAGGGCATAAACACCGGGGAGCTGTTTTTT	CASSRGQGINTGELFF
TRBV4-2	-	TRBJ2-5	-	TGTGCCAGCAGCCAAGTCGAGGGTAGTACCCAAGAGACCCAGTACTTC	CASSQVEGSTQETQYF
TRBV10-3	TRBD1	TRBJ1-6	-	TGTGCCATCAGCGGACAGGGGCAGGATTCACCCCTCCACTTT	CAISGQGQDSPLHF
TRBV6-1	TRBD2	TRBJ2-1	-	TGTGCCAGCAGTGTCCACGGGACTAGCTATTTCTTC	CASSVHGTSYFF
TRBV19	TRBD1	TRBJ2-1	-	TGTGCCAGTAGTGGGGGTACAGGGGATCTGTACAATGAGCAGTTCTTC	CASSGGTGDLYNEQFF
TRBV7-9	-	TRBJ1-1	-	TGTGCCAGCAGCCCTTCTGGTCCGGATAACACTGAAGCTTTCTTT	CASSPSGPDNTEAFF
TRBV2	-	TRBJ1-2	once	TGTGCCAGCAGTGTAGGGATCGTCTCCTATGGCTACACCTTC	CASSVGIVSYGYTF
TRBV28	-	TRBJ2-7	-	TGTGCCAGCAGTCCGCTCCTCTACGAGCAGTACTTC	CASSPLLYEQYF
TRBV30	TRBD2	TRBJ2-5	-	TGTGCCTGGAGCGGGACTAGCGGGCTCCAAGAGACCCAGTACTTC	CAWSGTSGLQETQYF
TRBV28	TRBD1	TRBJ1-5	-	TGTGCCAGCAGTTTCGGGAACAGGGGGGGCAATCAGCCCCAGCATTTT	CASSFGNRGGNQPQHF
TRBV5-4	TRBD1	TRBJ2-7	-	TGTGCCAGCAGCCGGGGACAGGGAGGCGAGCAGTACTTC	CASSRGQGGEQYF
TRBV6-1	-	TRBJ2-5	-	TGTGCCAGTTTAGAATCCGGGACCCAAGAGACCCAGTACTTC	CASLESGTQETQYF
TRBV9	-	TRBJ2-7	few	TGTGCCAGCAGCGTAGGAGTGGGGCAGAACTCCTACGAGCAGTACTTC	CASSVGVGQNSYEQYF
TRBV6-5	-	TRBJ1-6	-	TGTGCCAGCAGACAGTATAATTCACCCCTCCACTTT	CASRQYNSPLHF
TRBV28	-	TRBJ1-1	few	TGTGCCAGCAGTTTATTTACCATGAACACTGAAGCTTTCTTT	CASSLFTMNTEAFF
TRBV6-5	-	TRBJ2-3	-	TGTGCCAGCAGTTACTATAGCACAGATACGCAGTATTTT	CASSYYSTDTQYF
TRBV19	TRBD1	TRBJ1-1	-	TGTGCCAGTATTAACAGGGGGGCGAGCGTGAACACTGAAGCTTTCTTT	CASINRGASVNTEAFF
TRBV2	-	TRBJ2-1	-	TGTGCCAGCAGCATCAATGAGCAGTTCTTC	CASSINEQFF
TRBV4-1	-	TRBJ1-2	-	TGCGCCAGCAGCCAAGAAAGAGAATCTAACTATGGCTACACCTTC	CASSQERESNYGYTF
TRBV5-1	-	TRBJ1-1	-	TGCGCCAGCAGCTTACAGACGGTGAACACTGAAGCTTTCTTT	CASSLQTVNTEAFF
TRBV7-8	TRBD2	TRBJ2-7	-	TGTGCCAGCAGCCTCCGCCAAAGCGGGAGTCCCAAGTCCCCATACGAGCAGTACTTC	CASSLRQSGSPKSPYEQYF
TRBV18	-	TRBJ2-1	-	TGTGCCAGCTCACCAAGTGGGCCGCCAACCGGCGAGCAGTTCTTC	CASSPSGPPTGEQFF
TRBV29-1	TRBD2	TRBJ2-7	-	TGCAGCGTTGAAGGGGTAGCGGGAGTGGCACAAAACGAGCAGTACTTC	CSVEGVAGVAQNEQYF
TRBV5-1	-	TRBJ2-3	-	TGCGCCAGCAGCTCTGGCGGCCTTAGCACAGATACGCAGTATTTT	CASSSGGLSTDTQYF
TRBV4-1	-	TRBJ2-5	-	TGCGCCAGCAGCCCCGCGGACTCCCCTCGAGAGACCCAGTACTTC	CASSPADSPRETQYF
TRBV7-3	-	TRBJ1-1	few	TGTGCCAGCAGCTTAAGACGGGAGAATGAAGCTTTCTTT	CASSLRRENEAFF
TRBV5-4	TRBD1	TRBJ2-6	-	TGTGCCAGCAGCTGGGACAGGGTACCTGGGGCCAACGTCCTGACTTTC	CASSWDRVPGANVLTF